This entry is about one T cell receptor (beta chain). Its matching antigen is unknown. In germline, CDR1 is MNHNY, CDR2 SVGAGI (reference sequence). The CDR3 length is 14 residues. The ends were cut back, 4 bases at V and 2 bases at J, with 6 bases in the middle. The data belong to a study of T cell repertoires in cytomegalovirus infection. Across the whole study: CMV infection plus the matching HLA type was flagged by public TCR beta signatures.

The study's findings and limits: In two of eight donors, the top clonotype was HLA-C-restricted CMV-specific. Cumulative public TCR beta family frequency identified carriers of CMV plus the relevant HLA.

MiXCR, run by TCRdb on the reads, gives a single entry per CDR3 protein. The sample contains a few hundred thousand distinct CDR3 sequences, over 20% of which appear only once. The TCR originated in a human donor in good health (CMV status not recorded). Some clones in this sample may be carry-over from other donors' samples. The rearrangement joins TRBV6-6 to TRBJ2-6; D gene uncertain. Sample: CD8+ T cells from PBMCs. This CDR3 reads CASSSDPGANVLTF. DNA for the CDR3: TGTGCCAGCAGTTCAGATCCTGGGGCCAACGTCCTGACTTTC.